This section outlines one T cell receptor (beta chain) sequence together with its context. As yet, its antigen is unknown. This entry is derived from a study of T cell clonotyping in hematopoietic cell transplantation. Study results and caveats: Graft donor and pretransplant recipient Inverse Simpson Index values predicted broader posttransplant TCR diversity. Pathologically expanded recipient clonotypes increased progressively from day 30 to day 180 as diversity fell.

The CDR3 spans 17 residues. In germline, CDR1 is LNHDA, CDR2 SQIVND (reference sequence). V trimming: 2 bases; J trimming: 10 bases; junction bases outside the gene matches: 14. The data were produced by immunoSEQ multiplex PCR, yet TCRdb's version contains in-frame clones alone and is incomplete. The sample holds approximately 4,200 clones, roughly 84% seen once. The receptor was derived from a male patient aged 55 to 69 who had an allogeneic stem cell transplant from an unrelated donor, so T cells may come from the graft donor. Some clones in this sample may be carry-over from other donors' samples. The rearrangement uses TRBV19 and TRBJ1-6, with 7 bases fitting TRBD1. The sequencing used peripheral blood mononuclear cells, collected 180 days after allogeneic stem cell transplant. In nucleotides, the CDR3 is TGTGCCAGTAGTATACTGGCAGGGGGACCCCCTGGGTCACCCCTCCACTTT. Translating gives CASSILAGGPPGSPLHF.